One and the same sample provided the 15 T cell receptor beta chains below, sequenced in a study of Graves' ophthalmopathy and Graves' hyperthyroidism (dated by TCRdb to 2016 to 2019). The run used an Illumina HiSeq 2000. For repertoire sequencing, the TCR beta CDR3 regions were amplified from RNA transcripts. The first round of RT-PCR was done with HTBI primers and the Qiagen OneStep RT-PCR kit, and was followed by a second round of multiplex PCR, then size selection and purification. TCRdb reanalyzed the raw reads on its own, using fastp at Q25 for trimming and MiXCR for clone calling, and kept in-frame beta chains. Rows with one shared CDR3 protein collapse into an entry with the most common genes and DNA. Counted in this sample were around 670,000 distinct CDR3 sequences; approximately 40% of them appeared once. The top ten clonotypes cover 40% to 45% of the sample. The sequencing input was peripheral blood. These receptors were collected from an adult man with Graves' ophthalmopathy.

The rearrangement links TRBV7-2 to TRBJ2-7; D may be TRBD2 (6 bases). Germline CDR1 and CDR2: SGHTA and FQGNSA. This CDR3 spans 15 amino acids. V was trimmed by 5 bases and J by 0 bases, leaving 14 bases between them. DNA of the CDR3: TGTGCCAGCAGCCACCCAGGCGGGAACTCCTACGAGCAGTACTTC. It translates to CASSHPGGNSYEQYF.

The chain uses TRBV29-1 and TRBJ2-7; possibly TRBD1 for D (6 bases). CDR3 length: 13 residues. Germline values: CDR1 SQVTM, CDR2 ANQGSEA. V lost 4 bases to trimming and J lost 3 bases, with 13 bases between them. The CDR3 sequence: CSVVRQDVYEQYF. Written as DNA, the CDR3 is TGCAGCGTTGTGAGACAGGACGTCTACGAGCAGTACTTC.

The rearrangement links TRBV21-1 to TRBJ1-2. TRBV21-1 is noted as a pseudogene. CDR3 length equals 15 residues. CDR3 DNA sequence: TGTGCCAGCCTCAAAGGGAGGTTAGCTAACTATGGCTACACCTTC. As protein: CASLKGRLANYGYTF.

This clonotype was seen a few times. At one end, the junction sequence differs from germline, possibly due to a read error. CDR3 nucleotide sequence: TGTGCCAGCAGCCCAGGGCGGGGGCGACGCTCTGGAAACACCACATATTTT. Translating it yields CASSPGRGRRSGNTTYF. The chain links TRBV7-8 to TRBJ1-3, with D maybe TRBD1 (6 bases). The CDR3 consists of 17 residues. Germline V gives CDR1 SGHVS, CDR2 FQNEAQ.

This clonotype was seen repeatedly, ten times or more. The rearrangement links TRBV9 to TRBJ2-6; D call uncertain. The germline CDR1 and CDR2 sequences are SGDLS and YYNGEE. The CDR3 extends over 17 amino acids. V was cut by 4 bases and J by 3 bases, with 17 bases left in between. CDR3 residues: CASSRDVGSNGANVLTF. CDR3 in DNA: TGTGCCAGCAGCAGGGATGTGGGATCGAATGGGGCCAACGTCCTGACTTTC.

This clonotype showed up many times. A much larger clone differs by one base, so this may be a read error. The chain carries TRBV10-3 and TRBJ2-7; 9 bases are shared with TRBD2. The CDR3 is made up of 13 amino acids. CDR1 and CDR2 (germline): ENHRY, SYGVKD. CDR3: CTTNSGSAYEQYF. The DNA for the CDR3 is TGTACCACCAATAGCGGGAGTGCGTACGAGCAGTACTTC.

The V call is TRBV25-1, the J call TRBJ2-2; D may correspond to TRBD1 or TRBD2 (6 bases each). Germline assignment: CDR1 MGHDK and CDR2 SYGVNS. There are 16 residues in the CDR3. The ends were cut back, 3 bases at V and 3 bases at J, with 14 bases in the middle. In nucleotides, the CDR3 is TGTGCCAGCAGTGACTCGAAAGGGGGGCACACCGGGGAGCTGTTTTTT. This codes for CASSDSKGGHTGELFF.

This clonotype was detected a few times. V is TRBV5-1 and J is TRBJ2-2, with TRBD1 matching 10 bases. V shed 4 bases and J 5 bases; nucleotides not matched to a gene: 8. This CDR3 region has 16 residues. From germline, CDR1 is SGHRS and CDR2 YFSETQ. CDR3 sequence: CASSPGQGVWTGELFF. CDR3 in DNA: TGCGCCAGCAGCCCCGGACAGGGGGTTTGGACCGGGGAGCTGTTTTTT.

The chain carries TRBV2 and TRBJ1-3; TRBD1 is a possible D gene (5 bases). V was trimmed by 6 bases and J by 0 bases, leaving 21 bases between them. The CDR3 contains 18 residues. The germline CDR1 and CDR2 sequences are SNHLY and FYNNEI. The CDR3 protein is CASSLGLWDGRSGNTIYF. CDR3 coding DNA: TGTGCCAGCAGCTTAGGCCTGTGGGACGGCCGCTCTGGAAACACCATATATTTT.

The chain combines TRBV10-3 with TRBJ1-2, with D possibly matching TRBD1 (6 bases). V lost 5 bases and J 6 bases, leaving 16 bases between the germline ends. Germline-derived CDR1 and CDR2 are ENHRY and SYGVKD. The CDR3 extends over 14 amino acids. The CDR3 reads CAISWDTTGDGYTF. The CDR3, as DNA: TGTGCCATCAGTTGGGACACCACGGGGGATGGCTACACCTTC.

This clonotype was seen only a few times. The junction shows a germline mismatch at one end, possibly a read error. The chain has TRBV10-3 and TRBJ1-2, with D unresolved. Germline lookup yields CDR1 ENHRY and CDR2 SYGVKD. The length of the CDR3 is 15 residues. The CDR3 here is CASSERRRADYGYTF. The CDR3 DNA reads TGTGCCAGCAGTGAACGTAGGCGGGCTGACTATGGCTACACCTTC.

This sequence joins TRBV15 and TRBJ1-2, with no clear D. Germline CDR1 and CDR2: LNHNV and YYDKDF (reference sequence). This CDR3 spans 13 amino acids. Trimming removed 3 bases from V and 2 bases from J, with 7 bases in between. Here the CDR3 DNA reads TGTGCCACCAGCAGCGCCCAAAACTATGGCTACACCTTC. It specifies CATSSAQNYGYTF.

This clonotype came up many times. The V gene is TRBV10-3, the J gene TRBJ1-1; TRBD1 matches at 10 bases. Germline CDR1 reads ENHRY; CDR2 reads SYGVKD. Trimming cost V 8 bases and J 10 bases; bases outside gene matches: 7. The CDR3 has 12 residues. This CDR3 reads CAISDRGQGAFF. CDR3 in DNA: TGTGCCATCTCCGACAGGGGGCAAGGAGCTTTCTTT.

The rearrangement joins TRBV29-1 to TRBJ1-1, with a possible D match to TRBD1 (5 bases). The CDR3 runs to 13 residues. Between the trimmed V and J ends, which lost 4 bases and 3 bases, there was a span of 12 bases. Germline CDR1 reads SQVTM; CDR2 reads ANQGSEA. DNA for the CDR3: TGCAGCGTTGGGGACGGGGGGGACACTGAAGCTTTCTTT. It yields the protein CSVGDGGDTEAFF. Looking up the rest from reference TRBV29-1 and TRBJ1-1 gives the full variable domain: SAVISQKPSRDICQRGTSLTIQCQVDSQVTMMFWYRQQPGQSLTLIATANQGSEATYESGFVIDKFPISRPNLTFSTLTVSNMSPEDSSIYLCSVGDGGDTEAFFGQGTRLTVV.

This clonotype was recorded many times. The rearrangement links TRBV20-1 to TRBJ2-5; TRBD1 might be the D (7 bases). Germline loops: CDR1 DFQATT, CDR2 SNEGSKA (reference sequence). The CDR3 length is 14 residues. V dropped 4 bases and J dropped 4 bases, with 16 bases sitting between them. The CDR3: CSAMGRGASETQYF. In DNA form, the CDR3 reads TGCAGTGCTATGGGCAGGGGGGCATCAGAGACCCAGTACTTC.